These 2 T cell receptor beta chains came from one sample sequenced in a study of regulatory T cells in long-lasting Graves disease. The time point denotes: persistent/refractory GD, antithyroid drugs over 5 years with positive TRAb. PBMCs were the source of the RNA used for TCR sequencing. The authors built TCR beta libraries using iRepertoire HTBI primers and Arm-PCR of CDR3 regions. One entry per CDR3 protein results from TCRdb running MiXCR on the multiplex PCR reads. The table lists 650,000 to 700,000 distinct CDR3 sequences, approximately 29% of them singletons. The sample in question was peripheral blood mononuclear cells (PBMCs), obtained when the disease was refractory, from a patient treated with antithyroid drugs. Receptor source: a female donor with Graves disease.

About this clonotype itself: One junction end disagrees with the germline gene, perhaps due to a read error. V usage is TRBV6-5 and J usage is TRBJ1-3; no reliable D call. CDR1 and CDR2 from the germline V gene are MNHEY and SVGAGI. The CDR3 is made up of 15 amino acids. CDR3 region: CASGYGQVSGNTIYF. The CDR3 DNA follows: TGTGCCAGCGGTTACGGGCAAGTGAGTGGAAACACCATATATTTT.

This chain joins TRBV12-3 or TRBV12-4 and TRBJ1-1; 7 bases fit TRBD1. The CDR3 has 21 amino acids. V was pared by 3 bases and J by 1 base, with 23 bases of the junction left unmatched. The CDR3 DNA sequence: TGTGCCAGCAGTTTTAGGTTGACAGGGTGGGTCGGCGCTGGGCAGAACACTGAAGCTTTCTTT. Translation gives CASSFRLTGWVGAGQNTEAFF.